The clone carrying this T cell receptor (beta chain) occurred many times. TCRdb re-called the 5' RACE reads through MiXCR, storing one row per CDR3 protein. In the table there are 250,000 to 400,000 distinct CDR3 sequences, over 4% of which are singletons. This sample is part of a study of T cells after yellow fever vaccination. CDR3 length: 19 residues. V lost 0 bases and J lost 4; bases outside the gene matches: 14. Germline CDR1 reads SGHAT; CDR2 reads FQNNGV. The sequencing here drew on PBMCs, taken 5 days after the yellow fever booster vaccination. The origin of this receptor is a man younger than 35 who received the YFV17D yellow fever vaccine. The chain links TRBV11-2 to TRBJ2-1, with 8 bases lining up with TRBD2. DNA of the CDR3: TGTGCCAGCAGCTTAGAAGGGGCAGAGGCGGGGGGTGTGTACAATGAGCAGTTCTTC. It translates to CASSLEGAEAGGVYNEQFF.